This TCR beta chain was identified during a study of CD8+ T cells in alopecia areata. This clone was counted only a few times. The antigen is undetermined. RNA extraction was followed by reverse transcription into cDNA, which acted as the sequencing template. Profiled with immunoSEQ multiplex PCR; TCRdb holds only in-frame clones, not every one. The sample includes fewer than 350,000 clones, about 62% of them seen just once. Regarding the study as a whole: Numerous clones, expanded in lesions, remained in scalp and blood during tofacitinib.

Stated treatment: oral pan-JAK inhibitor, 5-10 mg twice daily. Obtained from alopecia areata patients were lesional scalp punch biopsies along with peripheral blood. This CDR3 is 15 amino acids long. Germline CDR1 is SGHKS and CDR2 is YYEKEE (reference sequence). Trimming at V came to 4 bases and at J to 3 bases, leaving 6 bases not matched to a gene. This specimen was CD4+ T cells sorted from blood, taken at week 24, from a patient treated with tofacitinib. This sequence was found in a human donor with alopecia areata. J is TRBJ2-2 and V is TRBV5-5; TRBD1 matches at 7 bases. The CDR3 DNA reads TGTGCCAGCAGCGTTACAGGGGCCCACACCGGGGAGCTGTTTTTT. Translated: CASSVTGAHTGELFF.